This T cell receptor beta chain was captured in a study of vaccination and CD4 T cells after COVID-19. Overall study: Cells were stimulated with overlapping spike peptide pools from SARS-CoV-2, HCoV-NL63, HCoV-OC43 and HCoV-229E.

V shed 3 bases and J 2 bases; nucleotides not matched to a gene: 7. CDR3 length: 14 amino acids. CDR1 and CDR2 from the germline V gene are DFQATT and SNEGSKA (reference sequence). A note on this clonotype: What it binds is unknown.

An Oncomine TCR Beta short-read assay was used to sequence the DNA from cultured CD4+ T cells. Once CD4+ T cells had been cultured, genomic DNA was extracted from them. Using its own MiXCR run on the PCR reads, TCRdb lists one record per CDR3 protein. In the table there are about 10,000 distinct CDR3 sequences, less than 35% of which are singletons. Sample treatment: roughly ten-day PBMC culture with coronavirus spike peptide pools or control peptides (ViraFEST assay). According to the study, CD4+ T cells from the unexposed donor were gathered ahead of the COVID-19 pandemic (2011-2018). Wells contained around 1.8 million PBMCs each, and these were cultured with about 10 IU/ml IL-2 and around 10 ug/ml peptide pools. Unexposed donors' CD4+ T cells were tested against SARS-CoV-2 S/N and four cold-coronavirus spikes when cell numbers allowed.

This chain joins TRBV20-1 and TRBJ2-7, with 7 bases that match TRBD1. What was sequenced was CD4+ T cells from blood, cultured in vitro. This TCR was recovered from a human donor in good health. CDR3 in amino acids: CSARTGTVTYEQYF. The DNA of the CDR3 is TGCAGTGCTAGGACCGGGACAGTAACCTACGAGCAGTACTTC.